The TCR beta chain under discussion was sequenced for a study of siplizumab effects on memory and regulatory T cells (dated by TCRdb to between 2018 and 2021). For the wider study: The study examined how the anti-CD2 antibody siplizumab affects alloreactive T-cell subsets in allogeneic mixed lymphocyte reactions built from human PBMCs. What the work shows at the level of the full study, not this receptor alone: The cumulative frequency of alloreactive sequences traceable to unstimulated CD4+ memory T cells was significantly reduced by siplizumab. Sequences below about 10^-5 frequency were poorly captured, so only a minor fraction of alloreactive clones could be mapped to unstimulated subsets. Whether proliferating Tregs from siplizumab cultures were suppressive was not functionally confirmed. A naive or memory phenotype could not be assigned to roughly 75-96% of proliferating CD4+ or CD8+ clones. Unstimulated naive T cells appeared more diverse than memory T cells, and naive cells seemed to contribute substantially to the alloresponse. Among mappable alloreactive CD4+ clones, the Treg-derived fraction averaged 68.8% with siplizumab versus roughly 30% in control reactions.

Sorted unstimulated T cells and proliferating T cells recovered from mixed lymphocyte reactions underwent TCRbeta CDR3 sequencing. Fresh whole blood from nine to ten HLA-typed healthy donors was used as the source from which PBMCs were isolated. Unstimulated CD4+ regulatory T cells were FACS-sorted to map the origin of alloreactive clones. At the junction V is shortened by 0 bases and J by 1 base, with 9 bases in between. The CDR3 has 15 amino acids, counting the end cysteine and phenylalanine. Only CDR3 DNA remains: 45 bases, in frame from the first base. CDR1 is given as SGHAT and CDR2 as FQNNGV, both from the germline V gene. The library relied on the immunoSEQ multiplex PCR assay. The deep sequencing platform assayed about 90,000 TCR templates per sample. Genomic DNA extracted from sorted T cells was the material used for TCRbeta CDR3 sequencing. Per the authors' processing: The R programming language was used for the clonal analysis of the TCRbeta CDR3 data. Comparing unstimulated samples against CFSE-low samples taken after the reaction was how alloreactive CD4+ and CD8+ clones were defined. Regulatory or non-regulatory origin of alloreactive CD4+ clones was assigned by matching sequences to the sorted unstimulated Treg and non-Treg repertoires. TCRdb took over this immuneACCESS table, retaining in-frame rearrangements with V and J assigned. Such tables are incomplete; in checked studies, under half of the missing clones stem from an unresolved V gene, and the remainder is unexplained. V, J and clone size reflect that table, while D and trimming were determined from the DNA. This sample lists tens of thousands of clones; about 87% were detected once. The top ten clonotypes cover 1.5% to 1.7% of the sample.

With respect to this clone: Its antigen target is currently unknown. No clone much larger than this one lies a single base away; base qualities are absent.

The sample taken for sequencing was Tregs sorted from blood. The chain is encoded by TRBV11-2 joined to TRBJ2-5; TRBD2 might be the D gene, on 6 matching bases. The sequence came from a human donor in good health. This receptor has the CDR3 CASSLDGRGQETQYF. The sequenced DNA is TGTGCCAGCAGCTTAGATGGGCGGGGCCAAGAGACCCAGTACTTC.